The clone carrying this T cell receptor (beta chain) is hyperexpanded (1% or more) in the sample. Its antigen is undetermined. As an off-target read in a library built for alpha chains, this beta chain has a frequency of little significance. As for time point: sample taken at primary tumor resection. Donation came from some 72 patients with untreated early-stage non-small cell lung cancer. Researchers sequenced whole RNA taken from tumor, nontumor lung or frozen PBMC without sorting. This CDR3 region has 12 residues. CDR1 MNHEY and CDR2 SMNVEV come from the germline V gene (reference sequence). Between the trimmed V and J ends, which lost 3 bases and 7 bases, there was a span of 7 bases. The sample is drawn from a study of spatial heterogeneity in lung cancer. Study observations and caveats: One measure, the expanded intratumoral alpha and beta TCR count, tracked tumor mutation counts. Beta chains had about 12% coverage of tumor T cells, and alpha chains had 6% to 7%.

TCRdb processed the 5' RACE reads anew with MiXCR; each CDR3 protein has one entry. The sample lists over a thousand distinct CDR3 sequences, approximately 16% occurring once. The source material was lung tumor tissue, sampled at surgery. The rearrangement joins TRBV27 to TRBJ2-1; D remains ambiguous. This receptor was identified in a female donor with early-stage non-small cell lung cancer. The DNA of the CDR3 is TGTGCCAGCAGTTTCGTTGGGAATGAGCAGTTCTTC. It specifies CASSFVGNEQFF.